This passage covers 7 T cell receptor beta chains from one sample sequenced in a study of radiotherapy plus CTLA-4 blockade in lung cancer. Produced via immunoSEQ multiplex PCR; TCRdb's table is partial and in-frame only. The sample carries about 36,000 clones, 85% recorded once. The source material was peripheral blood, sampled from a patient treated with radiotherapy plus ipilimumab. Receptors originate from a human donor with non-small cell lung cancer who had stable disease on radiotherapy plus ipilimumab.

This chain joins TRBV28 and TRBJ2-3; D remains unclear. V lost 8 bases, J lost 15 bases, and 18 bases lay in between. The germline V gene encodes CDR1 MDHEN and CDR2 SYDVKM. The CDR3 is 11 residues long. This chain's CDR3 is CASGTQIRVYF. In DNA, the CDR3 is TGTGCCAGCGGTACACAGATACGCGTATATTTT.

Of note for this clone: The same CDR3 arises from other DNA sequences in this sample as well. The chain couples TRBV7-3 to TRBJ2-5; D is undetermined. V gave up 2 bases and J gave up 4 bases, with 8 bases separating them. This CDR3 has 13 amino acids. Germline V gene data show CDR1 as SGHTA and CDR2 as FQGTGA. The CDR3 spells CASSLRVRETQYF. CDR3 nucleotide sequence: TGTGCCAGCAGCTTACGGGTTAGAGAGACCCAGTACTTC.

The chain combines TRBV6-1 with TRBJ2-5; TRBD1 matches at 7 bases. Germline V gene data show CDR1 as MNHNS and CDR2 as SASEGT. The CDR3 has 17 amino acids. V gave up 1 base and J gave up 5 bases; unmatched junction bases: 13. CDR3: CASSEGGRRGLMETQYF. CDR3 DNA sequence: TGTGCCAGCAGTGAAGGGGGCCGCAGGGGGTTAATGGAGACCCAGTACTTC.

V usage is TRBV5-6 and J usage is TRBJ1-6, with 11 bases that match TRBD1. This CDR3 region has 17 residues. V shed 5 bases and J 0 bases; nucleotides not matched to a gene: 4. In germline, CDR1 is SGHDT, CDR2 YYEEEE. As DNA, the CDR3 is TGTGCCAGCAGGGCCGGGACAGGGGGCTCCTATAATTCACCCCTCCACTTT. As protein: CASRAGTGGSYNSPLHF.

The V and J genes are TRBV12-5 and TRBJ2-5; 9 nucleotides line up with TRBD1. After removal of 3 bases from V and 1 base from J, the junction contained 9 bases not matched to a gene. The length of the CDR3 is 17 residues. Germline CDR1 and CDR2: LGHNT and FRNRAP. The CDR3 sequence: CASGFTYRGQGQETQYF. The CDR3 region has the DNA TGTGCTAGTGGTTTTACGTACCGGGGACAGGGCCAAGAGACCCAGTACTTC.

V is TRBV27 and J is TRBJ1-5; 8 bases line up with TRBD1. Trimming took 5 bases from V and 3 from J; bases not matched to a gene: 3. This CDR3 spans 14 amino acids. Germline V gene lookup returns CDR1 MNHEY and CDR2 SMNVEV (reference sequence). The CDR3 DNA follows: TGTGCCAGCAGTCCACAGGGGGTCAATCAGCCCCAGCATTTT. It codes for CASSPQGVNQPQHF.

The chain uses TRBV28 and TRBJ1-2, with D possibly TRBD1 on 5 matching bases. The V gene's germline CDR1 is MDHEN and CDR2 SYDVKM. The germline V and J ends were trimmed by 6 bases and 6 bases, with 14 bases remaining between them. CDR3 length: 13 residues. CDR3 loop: CASSLTVSDGYTF. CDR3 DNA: TGTGCCAGCAGCTTGACAGTTTCTGATGGCTACACCTTC.